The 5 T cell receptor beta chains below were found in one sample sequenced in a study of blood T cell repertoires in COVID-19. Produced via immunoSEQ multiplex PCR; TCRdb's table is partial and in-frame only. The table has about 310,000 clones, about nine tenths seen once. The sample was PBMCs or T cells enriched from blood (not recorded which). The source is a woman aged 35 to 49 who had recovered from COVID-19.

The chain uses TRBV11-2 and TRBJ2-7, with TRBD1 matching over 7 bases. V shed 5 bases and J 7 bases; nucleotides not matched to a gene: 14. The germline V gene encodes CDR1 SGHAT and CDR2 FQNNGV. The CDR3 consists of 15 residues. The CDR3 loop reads CASSQNVGGGLEQYF. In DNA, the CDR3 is TGTGCCAGCAGCCAAAACGTAGGGGGCGGTTTGGAGCAGTACTTC. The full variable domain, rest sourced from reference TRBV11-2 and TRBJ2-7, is EAGVAQSPRYKIIEKRQSVAFWCNPISGHATLYWYQQILGQGPKLLIQFQNNGVVDDSQLPKDRFSAERLKGVDSTLKIQPAKLEDSAVYLCASSQNVGGGLEQYFGPGTRLTVT.

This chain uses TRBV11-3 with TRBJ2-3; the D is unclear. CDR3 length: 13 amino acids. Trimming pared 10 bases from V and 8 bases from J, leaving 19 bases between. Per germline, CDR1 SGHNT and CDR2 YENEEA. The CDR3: CATTAMGVGTQYF. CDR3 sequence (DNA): TGTGCCACCACAGCTATGGGTGTTGGTACGCAGTATTTT.

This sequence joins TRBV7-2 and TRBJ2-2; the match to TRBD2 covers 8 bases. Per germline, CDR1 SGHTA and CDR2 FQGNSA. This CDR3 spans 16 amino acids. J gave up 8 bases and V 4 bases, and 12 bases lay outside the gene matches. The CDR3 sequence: CASSYTSGMGLGELFF. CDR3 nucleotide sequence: TGTGCCAGCAGCTATACTAGCGGCATGGGGTTGGGGGAGCTGTTTTTT.

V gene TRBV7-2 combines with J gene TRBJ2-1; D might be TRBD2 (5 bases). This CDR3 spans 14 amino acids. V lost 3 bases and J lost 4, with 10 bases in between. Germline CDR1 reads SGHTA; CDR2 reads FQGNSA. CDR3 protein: CASSFLAQYNEQFF. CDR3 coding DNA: TGTGCCAGCAGCTTCCTAGCACAGTACAATGAGCAGTTCTTC.

CDR3 nucleotides: TGTGCCAGCTCACCAAAGGAGTCCAAAAACATTCAGTACTTC. Translating it yields CASSPKESKNIQYF. The V gene is TRBV18, the J gene TRBJ2-4; D is ambiguous. V was shortened by 2 bases and J by 2 bases, with 7 bases between the two germline ends. CDR3 length: 14 amino acids. Germline V gene data show CDR1 as KGHSH and CDR2 as LQKENI.